This T cell receptor beta chain appears in the sequencing data of a study of early T cells in non-severe SARS-CoV-2 infection. Across the whole study: Bulk RNA from unsorted whole blood was sequenced; chains were unpaired.

Overall study findings and caveats: Missing private and CD4 specificities, VDJdb matching favored anti-spike CD8 responses.

Germline V gene data show CDR1 as SGHTA and CDR2 as FQGNSA. The CDR3 length is 16 residues. Trimming pared 6 bases from V and 8 bases from J, leaving 25 bases between. Each single cDNA molecule received a unique molecular identifier. TCRdb analysed the 5' RACE reads with MiXCR anew, one entry per CDR3 protein. The repertoire holds 52,000 or so distinct CDR3 sequences, with 6.5% to 7.5% as singletons. Many counts were recorded for this clonotype. Its antigen is still unknown. This specimen consisted of whole blood, obtained at baseline. The sequence was collected from an adult who was a healthcare worker with PCR-confirmed SARS-CoV-2 infection or an uninfected control (not recorded which). The gene calls are TRBV7-2 and TRBJ1-2; the D is unclear. The CDR3 nucleotides are TGTGCCAGCAGACCGGAGTTCAGGTCGCCACGGAAAGGCTACACCTTC. Translated, it gives CASRPEFRSPRKGYTF.